Following are 26 T cell receptor beta chains from one sample sequenced in a study of cytomegalovirus exposure and HLA in healthy donors. PCR primers comprised 60 Vbeta and 13 Jbeta primers. Only in-frame clones appear in the TCRdb table, and some are missing; sequencing was by immunoSEQ multiplex PCR. The table lists 50,000 to 75,000 clones, with more than 2% in the top ten. Source material: PBMCs. The receptors here all came from a woman aged 18-29 years in good health and CMV-seronegative.

The chain carries TRBV7-2 and TRBJ1-1; a possible D gene is TRBD1 (6 bases). The CDR3 spans 14 residues. The V end lost 5 bases, the J end lost 2 bases, and 12 bases lay between the germline ends. Germline CDR1 SGHTA, CDR2 FQGNSA. CDR3 loop: CASSTTGINTEAFF. The DNA for the CDR3 is TGTGCCAGCAGCACAACAGGGATTAACACTGAAGCTTTCTTT.

V is TRBV14 and J is TRBJ2-1; D is perhaps TRBD1 (5 bases). Germline lookup yields CDR1 SGHDN and CDR2 FVKESK. V was cut by 4 bases and J by 5 bases, with 12 bases left in between. This CDR3 region has 14 residues. The CDR3 here is CASSPRGTDNEQFF. CDR3 sequence (DNA): TGTGCCAGCAGCCCTAGGGGAACCGACAATGAGCAGTTCTTC.

The chain links TRBV19 to TRBJ1-5, with TRBD1 matching 8 bases. CDR1 and CDR2 from the germline V gene are LNHDA and SQIVND (reference sequence). The CDR3 is 16 amino acids. V lost 5 bases and J lost 0; bases outside the gene matches: 6. CDR3 coding DNA: TGTGCCAGTAGTCCCCGGGACAGGTATAGCAATCAGCCCCAGCATTTT. Its translation is CASSPRDRYSNQPQHF.

Worth noting for this clone: The same CDR3 is also encoded by other DNA sequences in this sample. The chain recombines TRBV19 with TRBJ1-1; TRBD1 aligns across 7 bases. The CDR3 is 14 residues long. V shed 3 bases and J 1 base; nucleotides not matched to a gene: 2. Germline V gene data show CDR1 as LNHDA and CDR2 as SQIVND (reference sequence). This CDR3 is CASSIRTGNTEAFF. In nucleotides, the CDR3 is TGTGCCAGTAGTATTAGGACAGGGAACACTGAAGCTTTCTTT.

The V gene is TRBV10-2, the J gene TRBJ2-5; 10 positions agree with TRBD2. The CDR3 has 15 residues. Germline V gene sequence: CDR1 WSHSY, CDR2 SAAADI. The V gene end was trimmed by 4 bases and the J gene end by 0 bases; junction bases not matched to a gene: 2. CDR3 coding DNA: TGCGCCAGCAGTGGTAGCGGGGGGTACCAAGAGACCCAGTACTTC. Translated, it gives CASSGSGGYQETQYF.

The rearrangement uses TRBV7-7 and TRBJ2-5, with 11 nucleotides matching TRBD1. This CDR3 has 16 amino acids. V shed 4 bases, J shed 5 bases, and the junction held 9 bases outside the gene matches. Germline V lookup: CDR1 SSHAT, CDR2 FNYEAQ (reference sequence). Written as DNA, the CDR3 is TGTGCCAGCAGCTCCCGGGACAGGGGGATGGGGGAGACCCAGTACTTC. Residues: CASSSRDRGMGETQYF.

CDR3 in amino acids: CASSTFPGTYEQYF. In DNA, the CDR3 is TGTGCCAGCAGTACCTTTCCGGGGACCTACGAGCAGTACTTC. The V and J genes are TRBV2 and TRBJ2-7; D may be TRBD2 (5 bases). Germline V gives CDR1 SNHLY, CDR2 FYNNEI. The V end lost 5 bases, the J end lost 2 bases, and 13 bases lay between the germline ends. There are 14 residues in the CDR3.

V and J are TRBV20-1 and TRBJ1-2, with D possibly matching TRBD1 (6 bases). The CDR3 is 11 residues long. Germline CDR1 reads DFQATT; CDR2 reads SNEGSKA (reference sequence). CDR3 region: CRAQDSYGYTF. The CDR3 DNA sequence: TGCAGGGCACAGGACAGCTATGGCTACACCTTC.

The chain employs TRBV15 and TRBJ2-3; 7 nucleotides match TRBD1. This CDR3 region has 16 residues. Germline V lookup: CDR1 LNHNV, CDR2 YYDKDF (reference sequence). J lost 2 bases, V lost 3 bases, and 8 bases had no gene match. The CDR3 region is CATSREQGRNTDTQYF. CDR3 DNA: TGTGCCACCAGCAGGGAACAGGGGCGTAACACAGATACGCAGTATTTT.

The chain links TRBV5-4 to TRBJ2-7; tentative D call: TRBD1 (6 bases). The germline V and J ends were trimmed by 1 base and 4 bases, with 15 bases remaining between them. Per the germline V gene, CDR1 is SGHNT and CDR2 is YYREEE (reference sequence). The CDR3 is 15 amino acids. CDR3: CASSLWGRGEYEQYF. CDR3 nucleotide sequence: TGTGCCAGCAGCTTGTGGGGCAGGGGAGAATACGAGCAGTACTTC.

The CDR3 reads CASSPLGSSYNEQFF. The CDR3 bases are TGTGCCAGCAGCCCCCTCGGGAGCTCCTACAATGAGCAGTTCTTC. The V gene is TRBV4-2, the J gene TRBJ2-1; possibly TRBD2 for D (6 bases). Per the germline V gene, CDR1 is LGHNA and CDR2 is YNFKEQ. The ends were cut back, 4 bases at V and 0 bases at J, with 10 bases in the middle. This CDR3 contains 15 residues.

V usage is TRBV5-1 and J usage is TRBJ2-7; TRBD2 agrees at 9 bases. With 0 bases clipped from V and 5 bases from J, the junction kept 6 bases outside the gene matches. From germline, CDR1 is SGHRS and CDR2 YFSETQ. This CDR3 contains 15 residues. CDR3 sequence reads: CASSLALAGFNEQYF. CDR3 bases: TGCGCCAGCAGCTTGGCCCTAGCGGGATTCAACGAGCAGTACTTC.

CDR3 in DNA: TGTGCCAGCAGCTTGCGTTCTGCTGAAGCTTTCTTT. It specifies CASSLRSAEAFF. The V and J genes are TRBV5-4 and TRBJ1-1; no clear D. Germline CDR1 reads SGHNT; CDR2 reads YYREEE (reference sequence). With 1 base removed from V and 6 bases from J, the gap between germline ends came to 7 bases. This CDR3 is 12 amino acids long.

The J gene is TRBJ2-7, the V gene TRBV11-2; 12 bases align to TRBD2. Germline lookup yields CDR1 SGHAT and CDR2 FQNNGV. The length of the CDR3 is 17 residues. With 1 base clipped from V and 4 bases from J, the junction kept 8 bases outside the gene matches. As DNA, the CDR3 is TGTGCCAGCAGCTTAGTTTCCGGACTAGCGGGAAGGTACGAGCAGTACTTC. Its translation: CASSLVSGLAGRYEQYF.

The V call is TRBV2, the J call TRBJ1-1, with D unclear. V gave up 10 bases and J gave up 5 bases, with 14 bases separating them. The CDR3 runs 12 residues. Germline-derived CDR1 and CDR2 are SNHLY and FYNNEI. The DNA of the CDR3 is TGTGCCACCTCCATTACCAGGACTGAAGCTTTCTTT. Encoded protein: CATSITRTEAFF. Full variable domain (rest looked up from reference TRBV2 and TRBJ1-1): EPEVTQTPSHQVTQMGQEVILRCVPISNHLYFYWYRQILGQKVEFLVSFYNNEISEKSEIFDDQFSVERPDGSNFTLKIRSTKLEDSAMYFCATSITRTEAFFGQGTRLTVV.

In DNA form, the CDR3 reads TGCGCCAGCAGCCAAGACTGGACAGGGGCTAATCAGCCCCAGCATTTT. As protein: CASSQDWTGANQPQHF. J is TRBJ1-5 and V is TRBV4-1, with 9 bases aligning to TRBD1. CDR1 is MGHRA and CDR2 is YSYEKL in the germline V gene. The CDR3 has 16 residues. Germline trimming cut 0 bases from V and 4 bases from J; bases unmatched to any gene: 4.

The chain employs TRBV7-2 and TRBJ1-5; a weak D match, TRBD1 (5 bases). Per germline, CDR1 SGHTA and CDR2 FQGNSA. This CDR3 has 14 amino acids. With 4 bases removed from V and 3 bases from J, the gap between germline ends came to 10 bases. The CDR3 sequence: CASSSQVLNQPQHF. CDR3 bases: TGTGCCAGCAGCTCACAGGTCCTCAATCAGCCCCAGCATTTT.

The chain employs TRBV27 and TRBJ2-7, with 7 nucleotides matching TRBD1. The CDR3 contains 12 residues. Unmatched junction bases numbered 1, after V lost 5 bases and J lost 3 bases. Per germline, CDR1 MNHEY and CDR2 SMNVEV (reference sequence). The CDR3 sequence: CASSNRGYEQYF. The CDR3 DNA reads as TGTGCCAGCAGTAACAGGGGCTACGAGCAGTACTTC.

This chain joins TRBV28 and TRBJ2-1; D is unresolved. The CDR3 totals 14 residues. CDR1 and CDR2 (germline): MDHEN, SYDVKM. Trimming left V 3 bases short and J 0 bases short, with 6 bases between. CDR3 region: CASSFMSSYNEQFF. The CDR3 DNA follows: TGTGCCAGCAGTTTTATGAGCTCCTACAATGAGCAGTTCTTC.

The rearrangement links TRBV18 to TRBJ2-1; TRBD1 matches 11 bases. The CDR3 loop spans 15 amino acids. The germline V gene encodes CDR1 KGHSH and CDR2 LQKENI. V gave up 6 bases and J gave up 6 bases; unmatched junction bases: 7. CDR3 nucleotide sequence: TGTGCCAGCTCCCTAGGACAGGGGGCGCTCAATGAGCAGTTCTTC. This codes for CASSLGQGALNEQFF.

This chain uses TRBV5-1 with TRBJ2-7; 8 bases map to TRBD2. Germline-derived CDR1 and CDR2 are SGHRS and YFSETQ. The CDR3 consists of 15 residues. V gave up 0 bases and J gave up 3 bases; unmatched junction bases: 5. The CDR3 DNA sequence: TGCGCCAGCAGCTTGGACCCAGCGGGAGTCTACGAGCAGTACTTC. Translating gives CASSLDPAGVYEQYF.

The chain couples TRBV5-1 to TRBJ2-6, with D unclear. The V end was cut by 6 bases, the J end by 0 bases, with 10 bases between. The CDR3 extends over 15 amino acids. CDR1 and CDR2 from the germline V gene are SGHRS and YFSETQ. The CDR3, as DNA: TGCGCCAGCACCGCCAAGAGCTCTGGGGCCAACGTCCTGACTTTC. Its translation: CASTAKSSGANVLTF.

To note about this clone: The sample contains more than one DNA sequence encoding this CDR3. This chain uses TRBV2 with TRBJ1-5; maybe TRBD1 (6 bases). Trimming shortened V by 3 bases and J by 4 bases, and 7 bases separated the two germline ends. Germline CDR1 SNHLY, CDR2 FYNNEI. The CDR3 consists of 13 residues. CDR3 DNA: TGTGCCAGCAGTGATACAGGGAATCAGCCCCAGCATTTT. It encodes CASSDTGNQPQHF.

The chain combines TRBV2 with TRBJ2-2; 7 nucleotides line up with TRBD2. The CDR3 consists of 17 residues. Germline CDR1 SNHLY, CDR2 FYNNEI. V shed 11 bases, J shed 0 bases, and the junction held 15 bases outside the gene matches. The CDR3 region is CASTGGEGFANTGELFF. The CDR3 nucleotides read TGTGCCTCGACCGGAGGGGAGGGATTCGCGAACACCGGGGAGCTGTTTTTT.

This chain connects TRBV4-2 to TRBJ2-1; a weak D match, TRBD2 (5 bases). The CDR3 totals 14 residues. CDR1 is LGHNA, CDR2 YNFKEQ, per germline. Trimming took off 0 bases at V and 5 bases at J, with 8 bases between the two ends. As DNA, the CDR3 is TGTGCCAGCAGCCAAGATGGGCGGGACAATGAGCAGTTCTTC. Protein: CASSQDGRDNEQFF.

This clone counts as medium-sized by frequency. The V call is TRBV6-1, the J call TRBJ2-2, with TRBD1 identical over 7 bases. Germline lookup yields CDR1 MNHNS and CDR2 SASEGT. J was trimmed by 3 bases and V by 5 bases; bases with no gene match: 3. The CDR3 length is 14 residues. The CDR3 DNA sequence: TGTGCCAGCAGTTCGGGGACAGACACCGGGGAGCTGTTTTTT. Translated: CASSSGTDTGELFF.